The 26 T cell receptor beta chains listed next were all sequenced from one sample in a study of OX40 agonist ivuxolimab in advanced cancers. Clones were read by immunoSEQ multiplex PCR, and TCRdb kept only the in-frame ones, dropping some. Here the sample spans just under 45,000 clones, 80% being singletons. Specimen: CD4+ or CD8+ T cells sorted from blood, collected in a trial of the OX40 agonist ivuxolimab. These receptors were obtained from an adult with an advanced solid tumor such as melanoma, head and neck, liver or kidney cancer.

This sequence joins TRBV7-2 and TRBJ2-7; possibly TRBD2 for D (6 bases). This CDR3 contains 13 residues. The ends were cut back, 5 bases at V and 4 bases at J, with 12 bases in the middle. CDR1 is SGHTA and CDR2 is FQGNSA in the germline V gene. The CDR3 coding sequence is TGTGCCAGCAGCCGGGAGTCCACGTACGAGCAGTACTTC. Translation gives CASSRESTYEQYF.

In this sample, this clone turned up once. V and J are TRBV9 and TRBJ2-7, with D perhaps matching TRBD1 (6 bases). V was trimmed by 4 bases and J by 3 bases, leaving 17 bases between them. The CDR3 contains 15 residues. From germline, CDR1 is SGDLS and CDR2 YYNGEE. CDR3 sequence (DNA): TGTGCCAGCAGCTCTAGGGGGACCGCTGACTACGAGCAGTACTTC. It encodes CASSSRGTADYEQYF.

The chain is built from TRBV7-9 and TRBJ2-3; 7 positions match TRBD1. Losses at the gene ends were 5 bases for V and 3 bases for J; bases not matched to a gene: 5. CDR1 is SEHNR and CDR2 is FQNEAQ in the germline V gene (reference sequence). This CDR3 spans 14 amino acids. CDR3 nucleotides: TGTGCCAGCAGCCCACAGGGGTTGACAGATACGCAGTATTTT. It codes for CASSPQGLTDTQYF.

This clone was detected only once. CDR3 loop: CASAPGATGELFF. The CDR3 DNA reads as TGTGCCAGCGCCCCCGGGGCCACCGGGGAGCTGTTTTTT. The chain carries TRBV9 and TRBJ2-2; either TRBD1 or TRBD2 may supply D (5 bases each). Per the germline V gene, CDR1 is SGDLS and CDR2 is YYNGEE. The CDR3 runs to 13 residues. The V end lost 7 bases, the J end lost 4 bases, and 11 bases lay between the germline ends.

The chain links TRBV28 to TRBJ1-2; D not resolved. Looked up from germline, CDR1 is MDHEN and CDR2 is SYDVKM. The CDR3 consists of 14 residues. The V end lost 0 bases, the J end lost 3 bases, and 8 bases lay between the germline ends. The DNA of the CDR3 is TGTGCCAGCAGTTTATGGAATTCTGACTATGGCTACACCTTC. Amino acids: CASSLWNSDYGYTF.

The genes are TRBV6-6 and TRBJ2-3; D might be TRBD2 (6 bases). The CDR3 covers 12 residues. Trimming pared 7 bases from V and 6 bases from J, leaving 11 bases between. The V gene's germline CDR1 is MNHNY and CDR2 SVGAGI (reference sequence). CDR3 amino acids: CASTSRGDTQYF. CDR3 bases: TGTGCCAGCACCTCCCGGGGGGATACGCAGTATTTT.

The CDR3 DNA reads TGCGCCAGCAGCCAAAGCGGCCTTACTCAATACCAAGAGACCCAGTACTTC. Its translation: CASSQSGLTQYQETQYF. The rearrangement joins TRBV5-1 to TRBJ2-5; the D gene is possibly TRBD2 (5 bases). The V gene lost 4 bases and the J gene lost 0 bases, with 19 bases spanning the gap. The CDR3 is made up of 17 amino acids. The germline V gene encodes CDR1 SGHRS and CDR2 YFSETQ.

This chain joins TRBV27 and TRBJ2-5; D call uncertain. Trimming took 8 bases from V and 2 from J, leaving 15 bases between them. CDR3 length: 14 amino acids. Germline CDR1 and CDR2: MNHEY and SMNVEV (reference sequence). CDR3 sequence reads: CASGDPEEQETQYF. CDR3 in DNA: TGTGCCAGCGGGGATCCAGAAGAGCAAGAGACCCAGTACTTC.

This clone was observed a handful of times. This chain uses TRBV5-1 with TRBJ2-3; 12 bases agree with TRBD2. Germline CDR1 reads SGHRS; CDR2 reads YFSETQ. V dropped 4 bases and J dropped 6; count of bases not matched to a gene: 12. The CDR3 is made up of 17 amino acids. The CDR3 here is CASSKEGTSGLGDTQYF. In DNA, the CDR3 is TGCGCCAGCAGCAAGGAAGGGACTAGCGGGCTCGGTGATACGCAGTATTTT. Based on the CDR3 plus reference TRBV5-1 and TRBJ2-3, the full variable domain is KAGVTQTPRYLIKTRGQQVTLSCSPISGHRSVSWYQQTPGQGLQFLFEYFSETQRNKGNFPGRFSGRQFSNSRSEMNVSTLELGDSALYLCASSKEGTSGLGDTQYFGPGTRLTVL.

The chain couples TRBV7-3 to TRBJ2-7; D might be TRBD1 (6 bases). V was clipped by 5 bases and J by 0 bases, with 11 bases between them. The germline V gene has CDR1 SGHTA and CDR2 FQGTGA. The CDR3 extends over 14 amino acids. For the CDR3, the DNA is TGTGCCAGCAGCCCCGGGACAAACTCCTACGAGCAGTACTTC. Its protein product is CASSPGTNSYEQYF.

The rearrangement links TRBV9 to TRBJ2-2, with 8 bases aligning to TRBD2. V lost 0 bases to trimming and J lost 8 bases; unmatched junction nucleotides: 6. Germline V gene data show CDR1 as SGDLS and CDR2 as YYNGEE. The CDR3 runs to 15 residues. Written as DNA, the CDR3 is TGTGCCAGCAGCGTAGTAGCGGGGCGGACTGGGGAGCTGTTTTTT. It codes for CASSVVAGRTGELFF.

This clone occurred once. The genes are TRBV2 and TRBJ2-2, with D perhaps matching TRBD1 (6 bases). Germline V lookup: CDR1 SNHLY, CDR2 FYNNEI. This CDR3 has 15 amino acids. Trimming took 5 bases from V and 1 from J, leaving 11 bases between them. CDR3 sequence: CASSTGNRNTGELFF. The CDR3 region has the DNA TGTGCCAGCAGTACAGGGAACCGGAACACCGGGGAGCTGTTTTTT.

This sequence joins TRBV2 and TRBJ1-5; tentative D call: TRBD1 (6 bases). The length of the CDR3 is 14 residues. V was trimmed by 10 bases and J by 7 bases, leaving 20 bases between them. Germline CDR1 reads SNHLY; CDR2 reads FYNNEI. CDR3 DNA sequence: TGTGCCACCCAAGGGGGAGGATCGGGGCAGCCCCAGCATTTT. It translates to CATQGGGSGQPQHF. The full variable domain, completed using reference TRBV2 and TRBJ1-5, is EPEVTQTPSHQVTQMGQEVILRCVPISNHLYFYWYRQILGQKVEFLVSFYNNEISEKSEIFDDQFSVERPDGSNFTLKIRSTKLEDSAMYFCATQGGGSGQPQHFGDGTRLSIL.

The V and J genes are TRBV27 and TRBJ1-6; 9 bases match TRBD1. The CDR3 spans 15 residues. V lost 7 bases to trimming and J lost 7 bases; unmatched junction nucleotides: 8. Germline V gene lookup returns CDR1 MNHEY and CDR2 SMNVEV (reference sequence). CDR3 residues: CASKSWGQGNSPLHF. Here the CDR3 DNA reads TGTGCCAGCAAATCATGGGGACAGGGAAATTCACCCCTCCACTTT.

This clone was seen just once. V is TRBV18 and J is TRBJ1-3; D not certain. The V gene's germline CDR1 is KGHSH and CDR2 LQKENI. The CDR3 extends over 14 amino acids. V was trimmed by 8 bases and J by 1 base, leaving 12 bases between them. For the CDR3, the DNA is TGTGCCAGCAAACCGGGGATTTCTGGAAACACCATATATTTT. Translation gives CASKPGISGNTIYF.

This clone was detected only a few times. The V gene is TRBV5-1, the J gene TRBJ1-1; D remains ambiguous. Trimming pared 2 bases from V and 1 base from J, leaving 12 bases between. The CDR3 consists of 15 residues. Germline CDR1 reads SGHRS; CDR2 reads YFSETQ. In DNA form, the CDR3 reads TGCGCCAGCAGCTTAGGCGGCTACTCGAACACTGAAGCTTTCTTT. It translates to CASSLGGYSNTEAFF.

The chain has TRBV27 and TRBJ2-7; TRBD1 aligns across 9 bases. The CDR3 extends over 16 amino acids. J lost 2 bases, V lost 0 bases, and 5 bases had no gene match. Germline V gives CDR1 MNHEY, CDR2 SMNVEV (reference sequence). CDR3 protein: CASSLSGDRVAYEQYF. Written as DNA, the CDR3 is TGTGCCAGCAGTTTATCGGGGGACAGGGTTGCCTACGAGCAGTACTTC.

This clone was detected a few times. This chain links TRBV18 with TRBJ1-5, with D tentatively TRBD1 (6 bases). Germline lookup yields CDR1 KGHSH and CDR2 LQKENI. Trimming took 6 bases from V and 3 from J, leaving 15 bases between them. This CDR3 region has 15 residues. The CDR3 DNA follows: TGTGCCAGCTCCGACGGGGGGCAGCTCAATCAGCCCCAGCATTTT. This gives the protein CASSDGGQLNQPQHF.

The rearrangement joins TRBV28 to TRBJ2-3; a weak D match, TRBD1 (6 bases). The CDR3 length is 13 residues. CDR1 is MDHEN, CDR2 SYDVKM, per germline. V lost 5 bases, J lost 5 bases, and 11 bases lay in between. The DNA for the CDR3 is TGTGCCAGCAGTCGCTACAGGGTAGATACGCAGTATTTT. It is translated as CASSRYRVDTQYF.

This chain connects TRBV7-9 to TRBJ1-5, with D hard to call. The germline V and J ends were trimmed by 5 bases and 2 bases, with 16 bases remaining between them. The germline CDR1 and CDR2 sequences are SEHNR and FQNEAQ (reference sequence). The CDR3 extends over 16 amino acids. CDR3 DNA sequence: TGTGCCAGCAGCCCCTCTCGAGGACTTGGCAATCAGCCCCAGCATTTT. It translates to CASSPSRGLGNQPQHF.

This clone was counted once. J is TRBJ2-2 and V is TRBV5-1; possible D gene TRBD2, 5 bases. Germline CDR1 is SGHRS and CDR2 is YFSETQ. This CDR3 is built from 15 residues. V lost 4 bases, J lost 0 bases, and 10 bases lay in between. Written as DNA, the CDR3 is TGCGCCAGCAGCCCAGCGGCCACGAACACCGGGGAGCTGTTTTTT. This sequence encodes CASSPAATNTGELFF.

This chain uses TRBV6-4 with TRBJ1-5, with D unclear. Looked up from germline, CDR1 is MRHNA and CDR2 is SNTAGT. V dropped 2 bases and J dropped 3 bases, with 8 bases sitting between them. The CDR3 extends over 14 amino acids. CDR3: CASSDPRVNQPQHF. CDR3 DNA: TGTGCCAGCAGTGACCCTAGGGTCAATCAGCCCCAGCATTTT.

The chain has TRBV19 and TRBJ1-5, with 8 bases fitting TRBD1. The CDR3 extends over 15 amino acids. Germline values: CDR1 LNHDA, CDR2 SQIVND (reference sequence). V trimming: 6 bases; J trimming: 0 bases; junction bases outside the gene matches: 4. The CDR3 region has the DNA TGTGCCAGTAGAACAGGGGGAACTAGCAATCAGCCCCAGCATTTT. Encoded protein: CASRTGGTSNQPQHF. The full variable domain, with the rest looked up from reference TRBV19 and TRBJ1-5, is DGGITQSPKYLFRKEGQNVTLSCEQNLNHDAMYWYRQDPGQGLRLIYYSQIVNDFQKGDIAEGYSVSREKKESFPLTVTSAQKNPTAFYLCASRTGGTSNQPQHFGDGTRLSIL.

The chain uses TRBV21-1 and TRBJ1-4; the D call of TRBD1 is as the table states it, not checked on the DNA. TRBV21-1 is labeled a pseudogene. There are 16 residues in the CDR3. CDR3 DNA: TGTGCCAGCAGCCCTCCGGGACAGGCCAGGGATGAAAAACTGTTTTTT. Its protein is CASSPPGQARDEKLFF.

The rearrangement uses TRBV6-6 and TRBJ1-1; D call uncertain. The CDR3 runs 11 residues. CDR1 and CDR2 from the germline V gene are MNHNY and SVGAGI (reference sequence). V was trimmed by 6 bases and J by 0 bases, leaving 2 bases between them. The CDR3 nucleotides read TGTGCCAGCAGAATGAACACTGAAGCTTTCTTT. Protein sequence: CASRMNTEAFF.

The genes are TRBV7-2 and TRBJ2-5; weak D call: TRBD1 (5 bases). V was clipped by 2 bases and J by 1 base, with 8 bases between them. CDR3 length equals 14 residues. Looked up from germline, CDR1 is SGHTA and CDR2 is FQGNSA. This chain's CDR3 is CASSLRQGQETQYF. The CDR3 region has the DNA TGTGCCAGCAGCTTACGGCAGGGCCAAGAGACCCAGTACTTC.